Listed here is a single T cell receptor (beta chain). No cognate antigen has been identified for it. One base away there is no much larger clone; base qualities are not given. CDR1 SGHRS and CDR2 YFSETQ were looked up in the germline V gene. The CDR3 measures 13 amino acids from cysteine to phenylalanine. Only the CDR3 part of the read is kept: 39 bases, read in frame from the first base. Cut back by 4 bases and 6 bases, the V and J ends lie 13 bases apart. TCRbeta CDR3 regions were amplified from genomic DNA using the immunoSEQ Assay, a bias-controlled multiplex PCR. The published analysis was carried out like this. Nucleated cell counts per sample were estimated from amplification of reference gene primers within the assay. To quantify the absolute abundance of each unique TCRbeta CDR3 rearrangement, sequence reads were collapsed and filtered. For each sample, productive Simpson clonality was calculated as the square root of Simpson's diversity index across productive rearrangements. The source is immuneACCESS, and TCRdb retained only in-frame sequences with V and J called. Part of the clones is not carried over; for the studies checked, unresolved V genes explain less than half of this, and the remainder is unexplained. From that table come the V and J calls and clone size; the DNA was used to work out D and trimming. Present in this sample are about 190,000 clones, around nine tenths of which were seen just once. About 1.1% of the sample is held by the ten biggest clonotypes.

Whole blood was collected in K2EDTA tubes by collaborating institutions according to the institutions' own protocols. Collaborator samples were shipped for TCRbeta analysis as frozen whole blood, isolated PBMCs, or DNA extracted from either sample type. The data belong to a study of blood T cell repertoires in COVID-19 (dated by TCRdb to 2019 to 2021). Background on the whole study: Samples covering the acute and convalescent phases of COVID-19 were provided by collaborators in the United States, Italy and Spain. HLA class I and class II types, where available, came from metadata supplied by the sample provider rather than from assay-based typing. A freely available public database, intended as a resource for researchers studying the immune response to SARS-CoV-2, is where the repertoires were released. Nearly every sample came with metadata listing a de-identified subject ID, COVID-19 status, age in years and sex. The prospective study material was composed of cDNA or gDNA derived from T cells, B-cell-depleted T cells, or PBMCs. Deeply sampled blood TCRbeta repertoires from subjects exposed to, actively infected with, or recovered from COVID-19 were included in the dataset. The samples were drawn from the first 160 participants of the ongoing ImmuneRACE study and from more than 1,000 subjects provided by 6 global collaborators.

Study-wide findings and limitations: Clinical and demographic metadata were provided uncurated, with the amount varying by source and participant.

The sequenced sample was peripheral blood. The receptor comes from a man aged 25-45 years with acute or convalescent COVID-19. The chain couples TRBV5-1 to TRBJ1-2, with TRBD1 tentatively as D gene (5 bases match). The CDR3 protein sequence reads: CASSRGGDDGYTF. The DNA is TGCGCCAGCAGCCGGGGGGGAGACGATGGCTACACCTTC.